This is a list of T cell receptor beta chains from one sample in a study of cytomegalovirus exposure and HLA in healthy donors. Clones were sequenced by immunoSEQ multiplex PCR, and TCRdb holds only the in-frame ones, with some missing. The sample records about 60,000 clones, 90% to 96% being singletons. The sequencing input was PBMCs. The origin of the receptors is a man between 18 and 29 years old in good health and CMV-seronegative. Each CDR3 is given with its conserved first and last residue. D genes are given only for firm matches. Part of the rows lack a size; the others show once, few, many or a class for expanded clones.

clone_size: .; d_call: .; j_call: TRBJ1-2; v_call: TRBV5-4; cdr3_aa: CASSLDLGEYGYTF
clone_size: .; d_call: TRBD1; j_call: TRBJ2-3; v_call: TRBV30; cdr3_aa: CAWSNRDRGDTQYF
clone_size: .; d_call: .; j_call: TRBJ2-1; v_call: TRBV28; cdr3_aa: CASSPSTQGFLSYNEQFF
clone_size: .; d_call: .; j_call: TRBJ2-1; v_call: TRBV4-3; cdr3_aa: CASSQGRGTYNEQFF
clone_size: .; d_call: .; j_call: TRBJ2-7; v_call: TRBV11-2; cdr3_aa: CASSQGTYEQYF
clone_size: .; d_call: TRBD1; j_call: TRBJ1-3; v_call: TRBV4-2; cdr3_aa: CASSQGGTAAGNTIYF
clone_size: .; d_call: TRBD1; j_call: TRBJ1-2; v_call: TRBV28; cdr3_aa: CASSSTGGYGYTF
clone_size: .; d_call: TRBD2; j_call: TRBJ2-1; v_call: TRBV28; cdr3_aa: CASRNFLPGLDGSYNEQFF
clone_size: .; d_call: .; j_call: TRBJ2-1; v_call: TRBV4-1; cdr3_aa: CASSPRLGSSYNEQFF
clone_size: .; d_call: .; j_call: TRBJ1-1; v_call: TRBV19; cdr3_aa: CASSSGPRNTEAFF
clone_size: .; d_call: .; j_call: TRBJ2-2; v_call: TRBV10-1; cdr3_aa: CASSEVALNTGELFF
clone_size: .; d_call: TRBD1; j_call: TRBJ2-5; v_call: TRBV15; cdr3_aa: CATSFGQGQETQYF
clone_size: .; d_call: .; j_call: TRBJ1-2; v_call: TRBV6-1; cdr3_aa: CASRWGQFYGYTF
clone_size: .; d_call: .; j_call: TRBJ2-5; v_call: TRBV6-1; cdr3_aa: CASSEARVGTQYF
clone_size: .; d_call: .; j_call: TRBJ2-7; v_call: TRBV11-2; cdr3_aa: CASSPDPGPIYEQYF
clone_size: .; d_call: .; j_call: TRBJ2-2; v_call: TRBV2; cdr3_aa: CASRGTAGTGELFF
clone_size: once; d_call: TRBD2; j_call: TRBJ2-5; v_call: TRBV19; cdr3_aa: CASRYAGGETQYF
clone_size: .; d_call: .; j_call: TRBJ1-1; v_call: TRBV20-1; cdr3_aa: CSARVIEAFF
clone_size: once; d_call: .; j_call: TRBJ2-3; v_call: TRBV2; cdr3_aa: CASSGIPGSTDTQYF
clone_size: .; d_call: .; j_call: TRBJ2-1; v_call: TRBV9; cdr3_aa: CASSVGSAAYNEQFF
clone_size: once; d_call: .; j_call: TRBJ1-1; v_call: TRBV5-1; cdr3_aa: CASSSLGGMNTEAFF
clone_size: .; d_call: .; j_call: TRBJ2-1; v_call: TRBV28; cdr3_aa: CASSLRSLADEQFF
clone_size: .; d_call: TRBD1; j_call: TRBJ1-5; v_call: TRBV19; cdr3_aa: CASSTRQGSQPQHF
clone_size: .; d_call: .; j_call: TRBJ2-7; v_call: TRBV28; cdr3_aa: CASSSHGLVPQYF
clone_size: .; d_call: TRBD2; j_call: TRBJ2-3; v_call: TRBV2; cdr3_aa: CASSETQGGNTQYF
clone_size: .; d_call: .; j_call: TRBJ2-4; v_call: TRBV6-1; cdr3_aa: CASSTQGHAKNIQYF
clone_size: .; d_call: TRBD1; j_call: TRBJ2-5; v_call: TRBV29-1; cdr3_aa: CSTGQGGETQYF
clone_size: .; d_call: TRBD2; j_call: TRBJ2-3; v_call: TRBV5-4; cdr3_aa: CASSSPGLAVTDTQYF
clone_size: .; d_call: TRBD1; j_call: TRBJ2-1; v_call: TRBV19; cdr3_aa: CASSKDRGRPNEQFF
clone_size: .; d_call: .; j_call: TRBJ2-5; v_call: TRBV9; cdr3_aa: CASSAGDIETQYF
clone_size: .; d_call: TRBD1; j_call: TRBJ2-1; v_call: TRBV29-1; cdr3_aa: CSGDRENEQFF
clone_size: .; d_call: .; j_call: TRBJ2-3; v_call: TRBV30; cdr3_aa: CAWSIRADTQYF
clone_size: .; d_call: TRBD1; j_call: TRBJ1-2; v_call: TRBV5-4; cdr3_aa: CASSLDRVVNYGYTF
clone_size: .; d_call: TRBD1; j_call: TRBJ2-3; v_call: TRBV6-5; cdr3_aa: CASSQQGRTDTQYF
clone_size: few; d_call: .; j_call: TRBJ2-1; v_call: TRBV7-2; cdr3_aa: CASTPRGTYNEQFF
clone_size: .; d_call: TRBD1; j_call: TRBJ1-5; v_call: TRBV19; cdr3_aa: CASSMEGTGTRQPQHF
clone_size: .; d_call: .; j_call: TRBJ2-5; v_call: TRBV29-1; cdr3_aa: CSVVGGLPRETQYF
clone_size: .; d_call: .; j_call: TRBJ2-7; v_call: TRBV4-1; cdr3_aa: CASSPQAREPEQYF